One sample yielded the 30 T cell receptor beta chains listed below, sequenced in a study of tumor-infiltrating lymphocytes in primary liver carcinoma. Co-extraction yielded RNA and DNA from about 20-30 mg of unsorted bulk tissue. With a constant-region primer, TCR beta cDNA was made from approximately 520 ng of total RNA. Three-round nested multiplex PCR performed with slightly modified ARM-PCR produced the TCR beta libraries. TRBV1-TRBV30 forward and Cbeta reverse primers drove the first two roughly 10-cycle rounds. MiXCR, run by TCRdb on the multiplex PCR reads, gives a single entry per CDR3 protein. The sample includes some 95,000 distinct CDR3 sequences, 55% to 75% of them seen just once. Sequencing was carried out using tumor-adjacent normal liver tissue. These receptors all stem from a man aged 40-50 years with primary liver carcinoma and hepatitis B virus infection.

About this clonotype itself: The final CDR3 position lacks the conserved phenylalanine or tryptophan, pointing to a likely read error. This chain joins TRBV11-2 and TRBJ2-7; unclear D gene. V was pared by 0 bases and J by 4 bases, with 13 bases between. CDR1 is SGHAT and CDR2 is FQNNGV in the germline V gene. The CDR3 covers 15 residues. The CDR3 bases are TGTGCCAGCAGCTTAGATCGTTACTCTACTTACGAGCAGTACATT. This sequence encodes CASSLDRYSTYEQYI.

In this sample, this clonotype turned up many times. V usage is TRBV13 and J usage is TRBJ1-4, with D maybe TRBD1 (5 bases). The CDR3 is 13 amino acids. The V end lost 7 bases, the J end lost 10 bases, and 16 bases lay between the germline ends. Germline V gene data show CDR1 as PRHDT and CDR2 as FYEKMQ (reference sequence). CDR3 residues: CASKGSTAGKLFF. The CDR3, as DNA: TGTGCCAGCAAGGGGTCTACGGCGGGAAAACTGTTTTTT.

A word on this clonotype: A read error is possible here, since a much larger clone lies one base away. This sequence joins TRBV4-1 and TRBJ1-3, with D perhaps TRBD1 (6 bases). The CDR3 totals 17 residues. Per germline, CDR1 MGHRA and CDR2 YSYEKL. V dropped 4 bases and J dropped 0 bases, with 16 bases sitting between them. The CDR3 here is CASSPPRTVFSGNTIYF. CDR3 sequence (DNA): TGCGCCAGCAGCCCGCCCCGGACAGTATTCTCTGGAAACACCATATATTTT.

In regard to this clonotype: At one end the junction does not follow the germline gene, possibly because of a read error. The V call is TRBV6-2 or TRBV6-3, the J call TRBJ2-7, with D tentatively TRBD1 (5 bases). Germline values: CDR1 MNHEY, CDR2 SVGEGT. The CDR3 totals 17 residues. The CDR3 nucleotides read TGTGCCAGCAGTCCTTTCACCGTGACAGCCAGACCCTACGAGCAATACTTC. Amino acids: CASSPFTVTARPYEQYF.

To note about this clonotype: This is likely a read error, given that the CDR3 carries no conserved phenylalanine or tryptophan at its end. The rearrangement uses TRBV5-5 and TRBJ2-3; 8 bases line up with TRBD2. Germline V gene sequence: CDR1 SGHKS, CDR2 YYEKEE (reference sequence). The CDR3 covers 17 residues. The CDR3 protein is CASSLAGLVGTTNTQYS. Written as DNA, the CDR3 is TGTGCCAGCAGCTTGGCGGGACTAGTGGGGACCACAAATACGCAGTATTCT.

As regards this clonotype: This may come from a read error, since a much larger clone is one base off. The CDR3 end shows no conserved phenylalanine or tryptophan, and so a read error is likely. The chain links TRBV10-2 to TRBJ2-7, with 10 bases aligning to TRBD1. Per germline, CDR1 WSHSY and CDR2 SAAADI. The CDR3 has 15 amino acids. With 8 bases clipped from V and 3 bases from J, the junction kept 10 bases outside the gene matches. In nucleotides, the CDR3 is TGCGCCAGCTCCCCCCCGGGACAGGGGATCTACGAGCAGTACCTC. Its protein product is CASSPPGQGIYEQYL.

Details on this clonotype: Lacking the conserved final phenylalanine or tryptophan, this CDR3 likely reflects a read error. The limits of the CDR3 on the DNA are not certain, so only TCRdb's listed CDR3 is given. V usage is TRBV29-1 and J usage is TRBJ2-1; TRBD2 reflects the table's D call only, with no check against the DNA. CDR1 is SQVTM and CDR2 is ANQGSEA in the germline V gene. A total of 13 residues make up the CDR3, ends included. The CDR3 region is CSSEGLARSEQFS.

For this clonotype: A much larger clone lies one base from this, so it may be a read error. The chain is built from TRBV12-3 or TRBV12-4 and TRBJ2-7; 8 bases agree with TRBD1. V was clipped by 7 bases and J by 6 bases; unmatched bases: 11. The CDR3 has 14 amino acids. CDR3 sequence reads: CASNQDRVLGEQYF. The CDR3, as DNA: TGTGCCAGCAATCAGGACAGGGTTCTAGGCGAGCAGTACTTC.

A remark on this clonotype: Compared with germline, one end of the junction differs, possibly owing to a read error. This chain uses TRBV11-2 with TRBJ2-2; D remains ambiguous. This CDR3 comprises 14 residues. In germline, CDR1 is SGHAT, CDR2 FQNNGV. CDR3 DNA: TGCGCCAGCAGCTTCGTATCGAACACCGTGGAGCTGTTTTTT. Translated, it gives CASSFVSNTVELFF.

Note on this clonotype: A much bigger clone sits one base away, suggesting this may be a read error. V is TRBV7-9 and J is TRBJ2-5; TRBD1 agrees at 8 bases. Germline CDR1 SEHNR, CDR2 FQNEAQ (reference sequence). The length of the CDR3 is 15 residues. V trimming: 2 bases; J trimming: 4 bases; junction bases outside the gene matches: 6. CDR3 nucleotides: TGTGCCAGCAGCTTAATCGCGACAGGGGCAGAGACCCAGTACTTC. Amino acids: CASSLIATGAETQYF.

This rearrangement joins TRBV11-2 to TRBJ1-3; 8 bases line up with TRBD1. Germline CDR1 is SGHAT and CDR2 is FQNNGV. CDR3 length equals 16 residues. V was clipped by 5 bases and J by 4 bases; unmatched bases: 10. Here the CDR3 reads CASSGRTGREGNTIYF. The CDR3 DNA reads TGTGCCAGCAGCGGGCGGACAGGGAGAGAAGGAAACACCATATATTTT.

With respect to this clonotype: A much larger clone lies one base from this, so it may be a read error. The rearrangement uses TRBV6-1 and TRBJ2-5; no definite D call. This CDR3 is built from 12 residues. From germline, CDR1 is MNHNS and CDR2 SASEGT. This CDR3 is CASRHLQEIQYF. The CDR3 nucleotides are TGTGCCAGCAGGCACCTACAAGAGATCCAGTACTTC.

Concerning this clonotype itself: A read error may produce the germline difference seen at one junction end. The chain employs TRBV28 and TRBJ2-5; possibly TRBD1 for D (5 bases). This CDR3 has 15 residues. The germline gives CDR1 MDHEN, CDR2 SYDVKM. CDR3 DNA sequence: TGTACCAGCACCGACAGAAGGACATCAGGGGAGACCCAGTACTTC. Encoded protein: CTSTDRRTSGETQYF.

As for this clonotype: A read error may explain this, as a much larger clone is one base away. V and J are TRBV6-6 and TRBJ2-7, with TRBD2 matching over 9 bases. Germline V gene lookup returns CDR1 MNHNY and CDR2 SVGAGI (reference sequence). Trimming removed 7 bases from V and 0 bases from J; junction bases left unmatched: 16. This CDR3 has 18 amino acids. Written as DNA, the CDR3 is TGTGCCAGCAATCCTGAAAGACTAGCGGTCCGGAGCTCCTACGAGCAGTACTTC. Amino acid sequence: CASNPERLAVRSSYEQYF.

This clonotype occurred a few times. The rearrangement uses TRBV2 and TRBJ2-1; 7 bases line up with TRBD1. Unmatched junction bases numbered 7, after V lost 8 bases and J lost 3 bases. Germline V gives CDR1 SNHLY, CDR2 FYNNEI. The CDR3 totals 14 residues. The CDR3 coding sequence is TGTGCCAGCGTCCCGGACAGGCTCTACAATGAGCAGTTCTTC. Translation gives CASVPDRLYNEQFF.

Remarks on this clonotype: A much larger clone differs by one base, so this may be a read error. The genes are TRBV12-3 or TRBV12-4 and TRBJ2-5; D is possibly TRBD1 or TRBD2 (5 bases each). The germline V and J ends were trimmed by 5 bases and 8 bases, with 15 bases remaining between them. The CDR3 has 13 amino acids. CDR3 sequence: CASSPTTRDTQYF. The CDR3 DNA reads TGTGCCAGCAGTCCGACAACAAGGGACACCCAGTACTTC.

On this clonotype itself: This could be a read error, since a much larger clone is one nucleotide away. This chain joins TRBV10-2 and TRBJ2-1, with 11 bases aligning to TRBD2. CDR1 and CDR2 (germline): WSHSY, SAAADI. The V and J ends lost 10 bases and 8 bases, in that order; junction bases with no gene match: 10. CDR3 length: 14 amino acids. The CDR3 DNA follows: TGCGCCAACAGCCTGGGACTAGCGGACTATGAGCAGTTCTTC. This encodes CANSLGLADYEQFF.

J is TRBJ1-1 and V is TRBV6-5; D is perhaps TRBD1 (5 bases). This CDR3 is 15 amino acids long. The germline V and J ends were trimmed by 0 bases and 4 bases, with 12 bases remaining between them. The germline V gene has CDR1 MNHEY and CDR2 SVGAGI. Here the CDR3 reads CASSYSGGRGTEAFF. The CDR3 DNA follows: TGTGCCAGCAGTTACTCGGGCGGGAGGGGCACTGAAGCTTTCTTT.

With regard to this clonotype: Since a much larger clone is just one base distant, this may be a read error. This rearrangement joins TRBV25-1 to TRBJ2-1; D might be TRBD1 (5 bases). CDR3 size: 14 residues. CDR1 MGHDK and CDR2 SYGVNS come from the germline V gene. The V end was cut by 7 bases, the J end by 8 bases, with 18 bases between. CDR3 in DNA: TGTGCCAGCACTAAGGGGTTTGAGGCACATGAGCAGTTCTTC. Its protein product is CASTKGFEAHEQFF.

In regard to this clonotype: This likely comes from a read error, as the CDR3 has no conserved phenylalanine or tryptophan at its end. This chain links TRBV30 with TRBJ2-1; 7 bases agree with TRBD1. The CDR3 has 12 residues. The V gene end was trimmed by 2 bases and the J gene end by 9 bases; junction bases not matched to a gene: 4. CDR1 and CDR2 from the germline V gene are GTSNPN and SVGIG (reference sequence). The CDR3 sequence is CAWSPRDSEQFS. The CDR3 nucleotides are TGTGCCTGGAGTCCCCGGGACAGTGAGCAGTTCTCC.

The chain combines TRBV7-8 with TRBJ2-1, with 9 nucleotides matching TRBD2. Trimming removed 1 base from V and 6 bases from J; junction bases left unmatched: 4. The CDR3 has 15 residues. CDR1 is SGHVS, CDR2 FQNEAQ, per germline. Here the CDR3 DNA reads TGTGCCAGCAGCTTAGGCGGTAGCGGGGGCAATGAGCAGTTCTTC. Protein product: CASSLGGSGGNEQFF.

This clonotype was seen repeatedly, ten times or more. This chain joins TRBV5-5 and TRBJ2-3; maybe TRBD2 (5 bases). Germline V gene lookup returns CDR1 SGHKS and CDR2 YYEKEE (reference sequence). Trimming cost V 1 base and J 3 bases, with 12 bases left between them. This CDR3 is built from 15 residues. The CDR3 loop is CASSLMVARTDTQYF. The DNA of the CDR3 is TGTGCCAGCAGCTTGATGGTAGCGAGAACAGATACGCAGTATTTT.

About this clonotype: The junction differs from germline at one of its ends, possibly a read error. The chain recombines TRBV6-5 with TRBJ2-3; 13 bases are a match to TRBD2. Germline V gene lookup returns CDR1 MNHEY and CDR2 SVGAGI. The CDR3 is 17 amino acids. CDR3 in DNA: TGCGCCAGCAGTGTCCTGGGACTAGCGGGAAGGGGAGATACGCAGTATTTT. It specifies CASSVLGLAGRGDTQYF.

Points on this clonotype: This is likely a read error, given that the CDR3 carries no conserved phenylalanine or tryptophan at its end. The chain recombines TRBV28 with TRBJ1-2; 9 bases align to TRBD1. The CDR3 is 15 residues long. Germline CDR1 reads MDHEN; CDR2 reads SYDVKM. The CDR3 DNA sequence: TGTGCCAGCGAACCAACAGGGGGCCTAAACTATGACTACACCTAC. Protein: CASEPTGGLNYDYTY.

The V call is TRBV28, the J call TRBJ1-4, with 9 bases that match TRBD1. V trimming: 6 bases; J trimming: 4 bases; junction bases outside the gene matches: 12. Germline V gene sequence: CDR1 MDHEN, CDR2 SYDVKM. The CDR3 has 17 residues. CDR3 bases: TGTGCCAGCAGCCTAGAGTTACAGGGGGCCGGTAATGAAAAACTGTTTTTT. This sequence encodes CASSLELQGAGNEKLFF.

V usage is TRBV19 and J usage is TRBJ2-2; tentative D call: TRBD2 (5 bases). The germline V gene has CDR1 LNHDA and CDR2 SQIVND (reference sequence). Trimming pared 0 bases from V and 5 bases from J, leaving 10 bases between. The CDR3 extends over 15 amino acids. This CDR3 reads CASSIEYRGTGELFF. The CDR3 nucleotides read TGTGCCAGTAGTATAGAGTACAGAGGGACCGGGGAGCTGTTTTTT.

A note on this clonotype: A much larger clonotype is one base distant, so this may be a read error. The J gene is TRBJ2-7, the V gene TRBV14; D not certain. This CDR3 is 14 amino acids long. Germline lookup yields CDR1 SGHDN and CDR2 FVKESK. V was shortened by 4 bases and J by 3 bases, with 13 bases between the two germline ends. CDR3 residues: CASSRHGLNYEQYF. CDR3 in DNA: TGTGCCAGCAGCCGACATGGGCTAAACTACGAGCAGTACTTC.

The chain has TRBV4-2 and TRBJ1-4; D is perhaps TRBD1 (6 bases). The CDR3 contains 16 residues. Germline loops: CDR1 LGHNA, CDR2 YNFKEQ. V was shortened by 1 base and J by 11 bases, with 20 bases between the two germline ends. CDR3 sequence (DNA): TGTGCCAGCAGCCAAGGCCCAGGGGCAGCTAGTGAGAAACTGTTTTTT. This codes for CASSQGPGAASEKLFF.

On this clonotype itself: The CDR3 ends on some other residue instead of the conserved phenylalanine or tryptophan, so this is likely a read error. The chain combines TRBV12-3 or TRBV12-4 with TRBJ2-3; 7 bases map to TRBD2. This CDR3 region has 15 residues. The chain's CDR3 is CASSLAAGITDTQYI. The CDR3, as DNA: TGCGCCAGCAGTTTGGCAGCGGGGATCACAGATACGCAGTATATT.

A note on this clonotype: At one end the junction does not follow the germline gene, possibly because of a read error. The chain couples TRBV29-1 to TRBJ2-1, with D possibly being TRBD1 (5 bases). The germline CDR1 and CDR2 sequences are SQVTM and ANQGSEA. The CDR3 totals 15 residues. The chain's CDR3 is CSVELTDTSYNERFF. CDR3 bases: TGCAGCGTTGAATTGACAGATACATCCTACAATGAGCGGTTCTTC.